Listed below are T cell receptor beta chains from one sample, sequenced in a study of T cell repertoires in cytomegalovirus infection. TCRdb reanalysed the reads using MiXCR and keeps one entry per CDR3 protein. The sample holds about 920,000 distinct CDR3 sequences, 31% seen once. Their recognized antigens are unknown. The material was cultured CD8+ T cells from PBMCs, obtained from culture after CMV antigen stimulation. The origin of the receptors is a human donor in good health (CMV status not recorded). Some clones in this sample may be carry-over from other donors' samples. CDR3s include the opening cysteine and the closing phenylalanine or tryptophan. A D gene is named only where the DNA matches it firmly. Some rows mark clone size as missing; the rest say once, few, many or name a class of expanded clone.

D gene: -
clone size: -
V gene: TRBV2
J gene: TRBJ1-2
CDR3 DNA: TGTGCCAGCAGATTAGGCAGGGGAGGTTTTAACTATGGCTACACCTTC
CDR3 protein: CASRLGRGGFNYGYTF

D gene: -
clone size: few
V gene: TRBV2
J gene: TRBJ1-2
CDR3 DNA: TGTGCCAGCAGGGGACGGACGGCTAACTATGGCTACACCTTC
CDR3 protein: CASRGRTANYGYTF

D gene: -
clone size: -
V gene: TRBV6-1
J gene: TRBJ1-1
CDR3 DNA: TGTGCCAGCAGTGAATTTGGCACTGAAGCTTTCTTT
CDR3 protein: CASSEFGTEAFF

D gene: -
clone size: -
V gene: TRBV12-3/TRBV12-4
J gene: TRBJ1-6
CDR3 DNA: TGTGCCAGCAGTCCCGCCAGGGGCGGTTCACCCCTCCACTTT
CDR3 protein: CASSPARGGSPLHF

D gene: TRBD2
clone size: -
V gene: TRBV7-2
J gene: TRBJ2-5
CDR3 DNA: TGTGCCAGCAGCGATGGACTAGCGGGTGAAGAGACCCAGTACTTC
CDR3 protein: CASSDGLAGEETQYF

D gene: -
clone size: -
V gene: TRBV15
J gene: TRBJ1-5
CDR3 DNA: TGTGCCACCAGCAGAGGGACGGAAAATCAGCCCCAGCATTTT
CDR3 protein: CATSRGTENQPQHF

D gene: TRBD2
clone size: -
V gene: TRBV6-6
J gene: TRBJ2-1
CDR3 DNA: TGTGCCAGTTCCCGAGAGTATCGGACTAGCGGGAACACCGACGACAATGAGCAGTTCTTC
CDR3 protein: CASSREYRTSGNTDDNEQFF

D gene: -
clone size: -
V gene: TRBV9
J gene: TRBJ1-2
CDR3 DNA: TGTGCCAGCAGCGAGGGAGGGATCTATGGCTACACCTTC
CDR3 protein: CASSEGGIYGYTF

D gene: -
clone size: few
V gene: TRBV12-3/TRBV12-4
J gene: TRBJ2-3
CDR3 DNA: TGTGCCAGCAGTTGGGGCCGGGGGAGCACAGATACGCAGTATTTT
CDR3 protein: CASSWGRGSTDTQYF

D gene: TRBD1
clone size: many
V gene: TRBV7-6
J gene: TRBJ2-1
CDR3 DNA: TGTGCCAGCAGCTTAAATCGAGGACAGGGCTACAATGAGCAGTTCTTC
CDR3 protein: CASSLNRGQGYNEQFF

D gene: -
clone size: -
V gene: TRBV12-3/TRBV12-4
J gene: TRBJ2-7
CDR3 DNA: TGTGCCAGCAGCTTCATGGGGTCCTACGAGCAGTACTTC
CDR3 protein: CASSFMGSYEQYF

D gene: TRBD1
clone size: -
V gene: TRBV27
J gene: TRBJ1-1
CDR3 DNA: TGTGCCAGCAGTTCTCCCTACGACAGGGGGAACACTGAAGCTTTCTTT
CDR3 protein: CASSSPYDRGNTEAFF

D gene: -
clone size: -
V gene: TRBV7-9
J gene: TRBJ2-1
CDR3 DNA: TGTGCCAGCAGCTTAGCCGACCCAGCCTATGAGCAGTTCTTC
CDR3 protein: CASSLADPAYEQFF

D gene: -
clone size: -
V gene: TRBV19
J gene: TRBJ1-1
CDR3 DNA: TGTGCCAGTAGTACTCCCGGGGGCCGGACTGAAGCTTTCTTT
CDR3 protein: CASSTPGGRTEAFF

D gene: TRBD1
clone size: -
V gene: TRBV5-4
J gene: TRBJ2-1
CDR3 DNA: TGTGCCAGCAGACCGGGACAGCCGTACAATGAGCAGTTCTTC
CDR3 protein: CASRPGQPYNEQFF

D gene: -
clone size: few
V gene: TRBV27
J gene: TRBJ1-5
CDR3 DNA: TGTGCCAGCAGCCCCGGGGCGGCGGGCCATCAGCCCCAGCATTTT
CDR3 protein: CASSPGAAGHQPQHF

D gene: -
clone size: -
V gene: TRBV6-2/TRBV6-3
J gene: TRBJ2-1
CDR3 DNA: TGTGCCAGCAGTTTCGGGAAGAGGGGAGTCAATGAGCAGTTCTTC
CDR3 protein: CASSFGKRGVNEQFF

D gene: TRBD1
clone size: many
V gene: TRBV6-2/TRBV6-3
J gene: TRBJ1-2
CDR3 DNA: TGTGCCAGCGGAGACAGGGGGCACGGAAACTATGGCTACACCTTC
CDR3 protein: CASGDRGHGNYGYTF

D gene: -
clone size: -
V gene: TRBV7-2
J gene: TRBJ2-2
CDR3 DNA: TGTGCCAGCAGCTTTTCACAGTCCGGGGAGCTGTTTTTT
CDR3 protein: CASSFSQSGELFF

D gene: -
clone size: few
V gene: TRBV6-5
J gene: TRBJ2-6
CDR3 DNA: TGTGCCAGCAGTTACGTCCCTGGGGCCAACGTCCTGACTTTC
CDR3 protein: CASSYVPGANVLTF

D gene: -
clone size: -
V gene: TRBV2
J gene: TRBJ1-5
CDR3 DNA: TGTGCCAGCAGTGGTGGGGGGCTTGGCAATCAGCCCCAGCATTTT
CDR3 protein: CASSGGGLGNQPQHF

D gene: -
clone size: few
V gene: TRBV5-1
J gene: TRBJ1-4
CDR3 DNA: TGCGCCAGCAGACGGGCGGCGGAAGAAAAACTGTTTTTT
CDR3 protein: CASRRAAEEKLFF

D gene: -
clone size: few
V gene: TRBV2
J gene: TRBJ2-1
CDR3 DNA: TGTGCCAGCAGTTTCTATCCCAAGAGCTACAATGAGCAGTTCTTC
CDR3 protein: CASSFYPKSYNEQFF

D gene: -
clone size: few
V gene: TRBV28
J gene: TRBJ2-2
CDR3 DNA: -
CDR3 protein: CASSSSTNTGELFF